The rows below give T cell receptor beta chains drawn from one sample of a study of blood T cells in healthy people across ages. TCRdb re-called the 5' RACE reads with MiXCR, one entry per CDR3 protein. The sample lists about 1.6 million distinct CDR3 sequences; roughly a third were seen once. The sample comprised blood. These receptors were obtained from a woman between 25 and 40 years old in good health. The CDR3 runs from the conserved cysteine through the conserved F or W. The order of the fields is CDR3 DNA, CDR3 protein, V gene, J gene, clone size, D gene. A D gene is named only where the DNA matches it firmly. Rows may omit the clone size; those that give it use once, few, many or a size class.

CDR3 DNA: TGTGCCAGCAGCGATGGAGGGGGTAGCAATCAGCCCCAGCATTTT; CDR3 protein: CASSDGGGSNQPQHF; V gene: TRBV9; J gene: TRBJ1-5; clone size: .; D gene: .
CDR3 DNA: TGCGCCAGCAGCCAAGATGACAGAGCCTCCTACGAGCAGTACTTC; CDR3 protein: CASSQDDRASYEQYF; V gene: TRBV4-1; J gene: TRBJ2-7; clone size: many; D gene: .
CDR3 DNA: TGTGCCAGCAGCGAAAGCAAAGCCTACGAGCAGTACTTC; CDR3 protein: CASSESKAYEQYF; V gene: TRBV4-2; J gene: TRBJ2-7; clone size: many; D gene: .
CDR3 DNA: TGTGCCAGCATGGGTTTCGACTACGAGCAGTACTTC; CDR3 protein: CASMGFDYEQYF; V gene: TRBV7-9; J gene: TRBJ2-7; clone size: .; D gene: .
CDR3 DNA: TGTGCCAGCAGTTACTTAACTAGCGGGGGAGGTGAGCAGTTCTTC; CDR3 protein: CASSYLTSGGGEQFF; V gene: TRBV6-5; J gene: TRBJ2-1; clone size: .; D gene: TRBD2
CDR3 DNA: TGCAGTGCTAGAGATCCGGGAGGCGGGGGAGCAGATACGCAGTATTTT; CDR3 protein: CSARDPGGGGADTQYF; V gene: TRBV20-1; J gene: TRBJ2-3; clone size: .; D gene: TRBD2
CDR3 DNA: TGCGCCAGCAGCGCCGGGCTAGCGGGAGACTACGAGCAGTACTTC; CDR3 protein: CASSAGLAGDYEQYF; V gene: TRBV5-1; J gene: TRBJ2-7; clone size: many; D gene: TRBD2
CDR3 DNA: TGCGCCAGCAGCCGGAACGGGGGACAGACAACAGATACGCAGTATTTT; CDR3 protein: CASSRNGGQTTDTQYF; V gene: TRBV5-1; J gene: TRBJ2-3; clone size: few; D gene: .
CDR3 DNA: TGTGCCAGCAGTTACAGTTTTAATGAAAAACTGTTTTTT; CDR3 protein: CASSYSFNEKLFF; V gene: TRBV6-5; J gene: TRBJ1-4; clone size: once; D gene: .
CDR3 DNA: TGTGCCAGCTCACCACAGGCTCTCAGCGGCAATGAGCAGTTCTTC; CDR3 protein: CASSPQALSGNEQFF; V gene: TRBV18; J gene: TRBJ2-1; clone size: .; D gene: .
CDR3 DNA: TGCGCCAGCTCTCCGGGGGGGACAACGGCTAATGAAAAACTGTTTTTT; CDR3 protein: CASSPGGTTANEKLFF; V gene: TRBV4-1; J gene: TRBJ1-4; clone size: .; D gene: .
CDR3 DNA: TGCGCCAGCAGCCAAGTCTCATTGGTGGGAGATACGCAGTATTTT; CDR3 protein: CASSQVSLVGDTQYF; V gene: TRBV4-1; J gene: TRBJ2-3; clone size: few; D gene: .
CDR3 DNA: TGTGCCAGCAGTTACTCCCCATTAGGTGGCGGGAAGTGGTCCTACGAGCAGTACTTC; CDR3 protein: CASSYSPLGGGKWSYEQYF; V gene: TRBV6-2/TRBV6-3; J gene: TRBJ2-7; clone size: .; D gene: .
CDR3 DNA: TGTGCCAGCAGCCAAGGTGGTTGGGACATTCAGTACTTC; CDR3 protein: CASSQGGWDIQYF; V gene: TRBV14; J gene: TRBJ2-4; clone size: .; D gene: .